Included here is one TCR beta chain sequence, with context. These data are taken from a study of blood T cells in healthy people across ages. With a J-beta primer mix and a sample-barcoded 5' primer, a second PCR ran about 7 to 12 cycles. TCRdb redid the calling of the 5' RACE reads with MiXCR, one entry per CDR3 protein. The data show 500,000 to 550,000 distinct CDR3 sequences, 20% to 30% seen once. The CDR3 loop spans 10 amino acids. V lost 5 bases and J 8 bases, leaving 7 bases between the germline ends. CDR1 is SQVTM and CDR2 is ANQGSEA in the germline V gene. This same sample was also taken into another study, of T cells of mothers and their children.

This sequence was found in a boy aged 10-17 years in good health. J is TRBJ2-1 and V is TRBV29-1; D is unclear. Material: blood. The CDR3 sequence is CSVPDHEQFF. In DNA, the CDR3 is TGCAGCGTTCCCGATCATGAGCAGTTCTTC.